Below are 30 T cell receptor beta chains sequenced from a single sample in a study of T cell responses to AZD1222 COVID-19 vaccine. TCRdb's copy holds only in-frame clones and misses some; the assay was immunoSEQ multiplex PCR. The sample holds about 120,000 clones, approximately 94% seen once. The sample here was peripheral blood, taken 28 days after the second AZD1222 dose. The receptors derive from an adult who received the AZD1222 COVID-19 vaccine.

This clone was seen only once. The J gene is TRBJ1-1, the V gene TRBV14, with D maybe TRBD1 (5 bases). From germline, CDR1 is SGHDN and CDR2 FVKESK. The CDR3 spans 15 residues. V gave up 4 bases and J gave up 5 bases, with 17 bases separating them. In DNA form, the CDR3 reads TGTGCCAGCAGCCGTCAGGGTAGGCTTGGGACTGAAGCTTTCTTT. It specifies CASSRQGRLGTEAFF.

The chain carries TRBV28 and TRBJ2-1; 11 nucleotides match TRBD1. Germline V lookup: CDR1 MDHEN, CDR2 SYDVKM. Trimming removed 5 bases from V and 9 bases from J; junction bases left unmatched: 9. There are 15 residues in the CDR3. The CDR3 nucleotides are TGTGCCAGCAGTCTTGTCGGACAGGGGGCGGGTGAGCAGTTCTTC. Translating gives CASSLVGQGAGEQFF.

The chain uses TRBV6-2 or TRBV6-3 and TRBJ1-2; no firm D call. The CDR3 has 14 residues. CDR1 MNHEY and CDR2 SVGEGT come from the germline V gene. The V end was cut by 0 bases, the J end by 3 bases, with 8 bases between. The CDR3 region is CASSYSTPDYGYTF. CDR3 bases: TGTGCCAGCAGTTACTCGACCCCTGACTATGGCTACACCTTC.

The genes are TRBV11-2 and TRBJ2-3; 9 nucleotides line up with TRBD1. CDR3 length equals 15 residues. Germline V gives CDR1 SGHAT, CDR2 FQNNGV. V trimming: 5 bases; J trimming: 0 bases; junction bases outside the gene matches: 3. CDR3 bases: TGTGCCAGCAGCCCCGGACAGGGGAGCACAGATACGCAGTATTTT. Its translation is CASSPGQGSTDTQYF. The full variable domain, in which reference TRBV11-2 and TRBJ2-3 provide the parts outside the CDR3, is EAGVAQSPRYKIIEKRQSVAFWCNPISGHATLYWYQQILGQGPKLLIQFQNNGVVDDSQLPKDRFSAERLKGVDSTLKIQPAKLEDSAVYLCASSPGQGSTDTQYFGPGTRLTVL.

V gene TRBV27 combines with J gene TRBJ2-3, with 8 bases that match TRBD2. The CDR3 contains 16 residues. Losses at the gene ends were 7 bases for V and 0 bases for J; bases not matched to a gene: 9. Germline V CDR1 and CDR2: MNHEY, SMNVEV (reference sequence). CDR3 sequence (DNA): TGTGCCAGCAATGCGGGAGGAGGGCCTAGCACAGATACGCAGTATTTT. Translated, it gives CASNAGGGPSTDTQYF.

CDR3 coding DNA: TGTGCCAGCAGTTACTCGGAGCATCAGCCCCAGCATTTT. This sequence encodes CASSYSEHQPQHF. The genes are TRBV6-2 or TRBV6-3 and TRBJ1-5; no definite D call. V lost 0 bases, J lost 5 bases, and 5 bases lay in between. Germline values: CDR1 MNHEY, CDR2 SVGEGT. This CDR3 contains 13 residues.

The rearrangement uses TRBV4-2 and TRBJ2-7; D remains ambiguous. Trimming removed 0 bases from V and 3 bases from J, with 15 bases in between. The CDR3 contains 16 residues. Germline CDR1 reads LGHNA; CDR2 reads YNFKEQ. The CDR3 here is CASSQDVSALLYEQYF. As DNA, the CDR3 is TGTGCCAGCAGCCAAGATGTCAGCGCCCTACTCTACGAGCAGTACTTC.

The rearrangement links TRBV4-2 to TRBJ1-5; 8 bases line up with TRBD1. J gave up 7 bases and V 0 bases, and 5 bases lay outside the gene matches. Germline V gene lookup returns CDR1 LGHNA and CDR2 YNFKEQ. CDR3 length: 15 amino acids. The CDR3 nucleotides read TGTGCCAGCAGCCAAGAAACAGGGGGATGGCAGCCCCAGCATTTT. Encoded protein: CASSQETGGWQPQHF.

The chain uses TRBV29-1 and TRBJ1-5; D remains ambiguous. Germline V gene lookup returns CDR1 SQVTM and CDR2 ANQGSEA. The CDR3 spans 13 residues. V shed 4 bases and J shed 0 bases, with 7 bases lying between them. CDR3 sequence (DNA): TGCAGCGTTGCGAGGGATAGCAATCAGCCCCAGCATTTT. It is translated as CSVARDSNQPQHF.

About this clone: The same CDR3 can be traced to other DNA sequences in this sample. The V call is TRBV5-1, the J call TRBJ2-3; D gene unclear. The V gene lost 3 bases and the J gene lost 2 bases, with 4 bases spanning the gap. Germline CDR1 is SGHRS and CDR2 is YFSETQ. The CDR3 is 12 amino acids. CDR3 DNA: TGCGCCAGCAGCTCATCCACAGATACGCAGTATTTT. Its protein product is CASSSSTDTQYF.

The gene calls are TRBV4-2 and TRBJ1-2; D not resolved. This CDR3 comprises 13 residues. Deletions cut 1 base from V and 8 bases from J, with 11 bases between. Germline loops: CDR1 LGHNA, CDR2 YNFKEQ. Written as DNA, the CDR3 is TGTGCCAGCAGCCAAGTCGCAGACGGGGGCTACACCTTC. The encoded protein is CASSQVADGGYTF.

This clone has only one observation. The chain employs TRBV11-2 and TRBJ1-5, with 7 positions matching TRBD1. The CDR3 totals 15 residues. V shed 5 bases, J shed 0 bases, and the junction held 4 bases outside the gene matches. CDR1 and CDR2 (germline): SGHAT, FQNNGV. CDR3 residues: CASSLTGDSNQPQHF. CDR3 in DNA: TGTGCCAGCAGCCTTACAGGGGATAGCAATCAGCCCCAGCATTTT. Together with reference TRBV11-2 and TRBJ1-5, the CDR3 gives the full variable domain: EAGVAQSPRYKIIEKRQSVAFWCNPISGHATLYWYQQILGQGPKLLIQFQNNGVVDDSQLPKDRFSAERLKGVDSTLKIQPAKLEDSAVYLCASSLTGDSNQPQHFGDGTRLSIL.

The chain joins TRBV4-1 to TRBJ2-2; TRBD1 might be the D (5 bases). Germline CDR1 and CDR2: MGHRA and YSYEKL. V dropped 4 bases and J dropped 7 bases, with 16 bases sitting between them. The CDR3 extends over 15 amino acids. CDR3 DNA sequence: TGCGCCAGCAGCCCACTTCAGGGCCCCAACGGGGAGCTGTTTTTT. It encodes CASSPLQGPNGELFF.

The rearrangement links TRBV19 to TRBJ1-6; TRBD1 aligns across 7 bases. The CDR3 runs to 14 residues. Germline V CDR1 and CDR2: LNHDA, SQIVND (reference sequence). The V gene end was trimmed by 9 bases and the J gene end by 13 bases; junction bases not matched to a gene: 15. CDR3 amino acids: CASNPGTEDYPLHF. The DNA of the CDR3 is TGTGCCAGCAATCCCGGGACAGAAGATTATCCCCTCCACTTT.

The V gene is TRBV14, the J gene TRBJ2-1; possibly TRBD2 for D (6 bases). Trimming cost V 4 bases and J 9 bases, with 13 bases left between them. There are 13 residues in the CDR3. Per the germline V gene, CDR1 is SGHDN and CDR2 is FVKESK. The CDR3 spells CASSPQGSGEQFF. CDR3 sequence (DNA): TGTGCCAGCAGCCCCCAAGGTAGCGGTGAGCAGTTCTTC.

The rearrangement links TRBV11-2 to TRBJ2-4; TRBD1 agrees at 8 bases. The germline V gene encodes CDR1 SGHAT and CDR2 FQNNGV. This CDR3 has 16 amino acids. With V trimmed by 2 bases and J by 6 bases, 9 bases remained unmatched. CDR3 coding DNA: TGTGCCAGCAGCTTAAGGGTGTCCGGACAGGGAAACATTCAGTACTTC. Encoded protein: CASSLRVSGQGNIQYF.

V usage is TRBV6-5 and J usage is TRBJ2-1; TRBD2 agrees at 9 bases. Germline CDR1 reads MNHEY; CDR2 reads SVGAGI. V lost 7 bases, J lost 8 bases, and 12 bases stayed unmatched. The CDR3 is made up of 15 amino acids. CDR3 residues: CASTHLAGASDEQFF. Written as DNA, the CDR3 is TGTGCCAGCACCCATTTAGCGGGGGCGTCGGATGAGCAGTTCTTC.

The CDR3 bases are TGTGCCAGCAGCTCACCTAACAGGGGGGATGCCTACGAGCAGTACTTC. Its protein is CASSSPNRGDAYEQYF. V is TRBV5-4 and J is TRBJ2-7; 8 bases match TRBD1. V gave up 3 bases and J gave up 2 bases; unmatched junction bases: 10. The length of the CDR3 is 16 residues. Germline lookup yields CDR1 SGHNT and CDR2 YYREEE (reference sequence). Drawing the rest from reference TRBV5-4 and TRBJ2-7, the complete variable domain is ETGVTQSPTHLIKTRGQQVTLRCSSQSGHNTVSWYQQALGQGPQFIFQYYREEENGRGNFPPRFSGLQFPNYSSELNVNALELDDSALYLCASSSPNRGDAYEQYFGPGTRLTVT.

The chain links TRBV5-1 to TRBJ2-2, with D unclear. The V and J ends lost 2 bases and 1 base respectively, with 9 bases between them. The germline V gene has CDR1 SGHRS and CDR2 YFSETQ. The CDR3 length is 15 residues. CDR3 DNA sequence: TGCGCCAGCAGCTTCCGGACGTTGAACACCGGGGAGCTGTTTTTT. Translating gives CASSFRTLNTGELFF.

This chain links TRBV2 with TRBJ1-2, with D unclear. The CDR3 is 12 residues long. Germline lookup yields CDR1 SNHLY and CDR2 FYNNEI. The V and J ends lost 3 bases and 9 bases respectively, with 11 bases between them. The CDR3 nucleotides are TGTGCCAGCAGTGACCCCCGTGAAAGCTACACCTTC. This gives the protein CASSDPRESYTF. The entire variable domain, with the rest obtained from reference TRBV2 and TRBJ1-2, is as follows: EPEVTQTPSHQVTQMGQEVILRCVPISNHLYFYWYRQILGQKVEFLVSFYNNEISEKSEIFDDQFSVERPDGSNFTLKIRSTKLEDSAMYFCASSDPRESYTFGSGTRLTVV.

The chain has TRBV30 and TRBJ1-5; D not certain. The CDR3 sequence is 12 residues long. CDR1 is GTSNPN, CDR2 SVGIG, per germline (reference sequence). Deletions cut 5 bases from V and 2 bases from J, with 7 bases between. The CDR3 DNA sequence: TGTGCCTGGGGACGGGGCAATCAGCCCCAGCATTTT. Residues: CAWGRGNQPQHF.

The J gene is TRBJ1-1, the V gene TRBV19; D is unclear. CDR1 is LNHDA, CDR2 SQIVND, per germline (reference sequence). The CDR3 covers 13 residues. V was pared by 4 bases and J by 1 base, with 7 bases between. CDR3 coding DNA: TGTGCCAGTAGTAGTGAACAGAACACTGAAGCTTTCTTT. It yields the protein CASSSEQNTEAFF.

V gene TRBV9 combines with J gene TRBJ2-3; TRBD2 matches at 14 bases. Losses at the gene ends were 4 bases for V and 3 bases for J; bases not matched to a gene: 10. Germline CDR1 is SGDLS and CDR2 is YYNGEE. The CDR3 spans 18 residues. The CDR3 sequence is CASSPGLAGVRPTDTQYF. The CDR3 DNA reads TGTGCCAGCAGCCCGGGACTAGCGGGGGTGCGACCGACAGATACGCAGTATTTT.

The J gene is TRBJ1-1, the V gene TRBV6-5; D possibly corresponds to TRBD1 (5 bases). Germline V CDR1 and CDR2: MNHEY, SVGAGI. The CDR3 contains 14 residues. V was clipped by 5 bases and J by 0 bases, with 10 bases between them. The chain's CDR3 is CASSRTIMNTEAFF. The CDR3 region has the DNA TGTGCCAGCAGTAGGACAATCATGAACACTGAAGCTTTCTTT.

V gene TRBV7-9 combines with J gene TRBJ1-2, with 8 nucleotides matching TRBD1. The CDR3 sequence is 14 residues long. Germline trimming cut 2 bases from V and 4 bases from J; bases unmatched to any gene: 3. Germline CDR1 reads SEHNR; CDR2 reads FQNEAQ (reference sequence). The CDR3 DNA reads as TGTGCCAGCAGCTTACCGACAGGGGCCTATGGCTACACCTTC. It yields the protein CASSLPTGAYGYTF.

The rearrangement uses TRBV6-2 or TRBV6-3 and TRBJ2-3; D gene uncertain. Looked up from germline, CDR1 is MNHEY and CDR2 is SVGEGT. V lost 3 bases and J lost 4, with 11 bases in between. This CDR3 contains 14 residues. The CDR3: CASSYRARADTQYF. The CDR3 DNA reads as TGTGCCAGCAGTTATAGAGCACGGGCAGATACGCAGTATTTT.

The count of this clone is one. The chain is built from TRBV9 and TRBJ2-7; 10 bases are a match to TRBD2. CDR3 length: 16 residues. Germline assignment: CDR1 SGDLS and CDR2 YYNGEE. With V trimmed by 0 bases and J by 6 bases, 9 bases remained unmatched. CDR3 residues: CASSVVASGSVPEQYF. The CDR3 DNA follows: TGTGCCAGCAGCGTAGTGGCTAGCGGGAGTGTACCCGAGCAGTACTTC.

The chain joins TRBV6-2 or TRBV6-3 to TRBJ1-5; D might be TRBD1 (6 bases). This CDR3 spans 18 amino acids. The V end lost 4 bases, the J end lost 2 bases, and 21 bases lay between the germline ends. Per germline, CDR1 MNHEY and CDR2 SVGEGT. The CDR3 reads CASSFPPLTGRGNQPQHF. The CDR3 DNA is TGTGCCAGCAGTTTCCCCCCTCTGACAGGAAGGGGCAATCAGCCCCAGCATTTT.

The chain couples TRBV7-2 to TRBJ2-3; D is ambiguous. The germline V and J ends were trimmed by 1 base and 3 bases, with 11 bases remaining between them. The CDR3 has 15 residues. Per the germline V gene, CDR1 is SGHTA and CDR2 is FQGNSA. Here the CDR3 DNA reads TGTGCCAGCAGCTTAGATCGGGCGGCGACAGATACGCAGTATTTT. Translated: CASSLDRAATDTQYF. The full variable domain, rest sourced from reference TRBV7-2 and TRBJ2-3, is GAGVSQSPSNKVTEKGKDVELRCDPISGHTALYWYRQSLGQGLEFLIYFQGNSAPDKSGLPSDRFSAERTGGSVSTLTIQRTQQEDSAVYLCASSLDRAATDTQYFGPGTRLTVL.

The CDR3 region is CARSLHGLGNQPQHF. The CDR3 nucleotides are TGTGCCAGAAGCTTGCACGGGTTGGGGAATCAGCCCCAGCATTTT. The chain has TRBV5-3 and TRBJ1-5; D gene ambiguous. TRBV5-3 is an ORF, with its function uncertain. There are 15 residues in the CDR3. Trimming cost V 1 base and J 4 bases, with 12 bases left between them.